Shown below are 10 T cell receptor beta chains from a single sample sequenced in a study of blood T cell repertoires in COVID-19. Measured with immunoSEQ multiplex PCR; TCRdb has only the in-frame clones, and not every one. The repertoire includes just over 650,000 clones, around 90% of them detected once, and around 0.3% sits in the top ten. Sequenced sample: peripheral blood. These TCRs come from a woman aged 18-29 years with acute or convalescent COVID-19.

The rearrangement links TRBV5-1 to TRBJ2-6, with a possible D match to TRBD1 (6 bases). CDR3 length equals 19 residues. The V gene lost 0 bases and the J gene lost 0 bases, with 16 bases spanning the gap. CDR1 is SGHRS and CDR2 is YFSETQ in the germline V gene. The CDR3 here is CASSLESPGVFSGANVLTF. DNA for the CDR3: TGCGCCAGCAGCTTGGAGTCCCCAGGGGTTTTCTCTGGGGCCAACGTCCTGACTTTC.

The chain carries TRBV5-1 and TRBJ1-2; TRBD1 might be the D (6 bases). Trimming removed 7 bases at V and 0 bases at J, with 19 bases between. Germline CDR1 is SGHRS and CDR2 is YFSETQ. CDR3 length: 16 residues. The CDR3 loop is CASSLTGDTTNYGYTF. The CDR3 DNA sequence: TGCGCCAGCTCCTTAACTGGGGACACAACTAACTATGGCTACACCTTC.

The CDR3 loop is CASSTDREAYNSPLHF. For the CDR3, the DNA is TGTGCCAGCAGCACCGACAGGGAAGCCTATAATTCACCCCTCCACTTT. The J gene is TRBJ1-6, the V gene TRBV5-4, with 7 bases fitting TRBD1. Germline CDR1 SGHNT, CDR2 YYREEE (reference sequence). With V trimmed by 4 bases and J by 2 bases, 6 bases remained unmatched. The CDR3 extends over 16 amino acids.

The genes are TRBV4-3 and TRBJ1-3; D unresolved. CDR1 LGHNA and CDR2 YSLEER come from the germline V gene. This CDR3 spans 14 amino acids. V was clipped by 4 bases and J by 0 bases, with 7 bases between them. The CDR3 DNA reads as TGCGCCAGCAGCCCAGGAGGCTCTGGAAACACCATATATTTT. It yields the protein CASSPGGSGNTIYF.

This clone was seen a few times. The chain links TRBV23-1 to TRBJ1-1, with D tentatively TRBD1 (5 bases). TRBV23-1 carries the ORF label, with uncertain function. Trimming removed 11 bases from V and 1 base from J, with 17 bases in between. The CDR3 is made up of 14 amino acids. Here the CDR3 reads CAGLGGKANTEAFF. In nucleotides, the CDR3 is TGCGCCGGCTTGGGGGGAAAAGCGAACACTGAAGCTTTCTTT.

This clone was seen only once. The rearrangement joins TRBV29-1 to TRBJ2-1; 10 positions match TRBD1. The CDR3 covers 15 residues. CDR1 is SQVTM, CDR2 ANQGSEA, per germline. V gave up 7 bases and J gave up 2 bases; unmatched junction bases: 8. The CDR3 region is CSAQAGTGAYNEQFF. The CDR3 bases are TGCAGCGCACAAGCCGGGACAGGGGCCTACAATGAGCAGTTCTTC.

The CDR3 region has the DNA TGTGCCAGCAGACATCCGGGACAGGGGATAAGCTACACCTTC. Translating gives CASRHPGQGISYTF. The V and J genes are TRBV6-6 and TRBJ1-2; 10 nucleotides align to TRBD1. The V gene's germline CDR1 is MNHNY and CDR2 SVGAGI (reference sequence). The CDR3 is 14 residues long. Trimming at V came to 6 bases and at J to 9 bases, leaving 10 bases not matched to a gene.

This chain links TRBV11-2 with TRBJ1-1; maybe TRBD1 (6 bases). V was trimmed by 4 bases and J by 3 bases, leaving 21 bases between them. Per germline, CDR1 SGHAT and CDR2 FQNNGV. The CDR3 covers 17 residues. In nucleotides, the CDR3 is TGTGCCAGCAGCTCCTCCCGGCGGGGGGCGAGGGACACTGAAGCTTTCTTT. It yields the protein CASSSSRRGARDTEAFF. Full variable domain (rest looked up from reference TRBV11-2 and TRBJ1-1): EAGVAQSPRYKIIEKRQSVAFWCNPISGHATLYWYQQILGQGPKLLIQFQNNGVVDDSQLPKDRFSAERLKGVDSTLKIQPAKLEDSAVYLCASSSSRRGARDTEAFFGQGTRLTVV.

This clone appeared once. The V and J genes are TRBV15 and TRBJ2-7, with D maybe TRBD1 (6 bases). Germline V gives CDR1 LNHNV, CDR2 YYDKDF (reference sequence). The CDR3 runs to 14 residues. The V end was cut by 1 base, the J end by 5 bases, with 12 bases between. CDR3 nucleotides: TGTGCCACCAGCAGAGTGGCAGGGGCCCACGAGCAGTACTTC. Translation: CATSRVAGAHEQYF.

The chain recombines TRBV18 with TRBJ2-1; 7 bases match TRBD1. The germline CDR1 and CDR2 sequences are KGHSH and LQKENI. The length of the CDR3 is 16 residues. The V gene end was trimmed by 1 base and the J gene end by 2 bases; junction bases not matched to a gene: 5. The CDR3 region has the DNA TGTGCCAGCTCACCACTAAACAGGGGTGCCTACAATGAGCAGTTCTTC. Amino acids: CASSPLNRGAYNEQFF.